A single sample gave rise to the 18 T cell receptor beta chains below, sequenced in a study of a mutant IDH1 vaccine in newly diagnosed glioma. Time point specified: baseline, week 1 (first vaccination visit). Treatment given: pre-vaccination baseline after standard-of-care therapy. The table came from immunoSEQ multiplex PCR; TCRdb's copy has only in-frame clones and leaves some out. The sample shows 12,000 to 15,000 clones, 80% to 90% of them seen only once. The source material was PBMCs, sampled from a glioma patient treated with radiotherapy, temozolomide or both. These receptors came from a woman in her thirties or forties with glioma. Some clones in this sample may be carry-over from other donors' samples.

The DNA of the CDR3 is TGTGCCAGCAGTGACGGGAGGTTAGCGGGAGGGTATCAAGAGACCCAGTACTTC. Translated, it gives CASSDGRLAGGYQETQYF. The rearrangement uses TRBV2 and TRBJ2-5; 11 bases line up with TRBD2. V lost 3 bases, J lost 2 bases, and 11 bases stayed unmatched. CDR1 and CDR2 from the germline V gene are SNHLY and FYNNEI. The CDR3 spans 18 residues.

The genes are TRBV19 and TRBJ1-1, with TRBD1 matching 11 bases. The CDR3 runs to 17 residues. Germline V gene sequence: CDR1 LNHDA, CDR2 SQIVND (reference sequence). With 8 bases clipped from V and 1 base from J, the junction kept 12 bases outside the gene matches. CDR3 loop: CASDAPGQGEKNTEAFF. The CDR3 bases are TGTGCCAGTGACGCTCCGGGACAGGGGGAGAAGAACACTGAAGCTTTCTTT.

The V and J genes are TRBV19 and TRBJ1-2; the D gene is possibly TRBD1 (6 bases). The length of the CDR3 is 16 residues. Per the germline V gene, CDR1 is LNHDA and CDR2 is SQIVND (reference sequence). Between the trimmed V and J ends, which lost 1 base and 0 bases, there was a span of 12 bases. CDR3: CASSIAARGANYGYTF. CDR3 sequence (DNA): TGTGCCAGTAGTATAGCTGCGAGGGGGGCTAACTATGGCTACACCTTC.

The V and J genes are TRBV5-1 and TRBJ2-1; no clear D gene. The CDR3 extends over 14 amino acids. V dropped 4 bases and J dropped 10 bases, with 18 bases sitting between them. The germline gives CDR1 SGHRS, CDR2 YFSETQ. The CDR3 sequence is CASSPLDPSLEQFF. The CDR3 bases are TGCGCCAGCAGCCCCCTGGACCCTTCCCTGGAGCAGTTCTTC.

This chain uses TRBV27 with TRBJ2-1; 8 nucleotides match TRBD2. Trimming removed 5 bases from V and 8 bases from J; junction bases left unmatched: 11. CDR3 length: 15 amino acids. Germline CDR1 MNHEY, CDR2 SMNVEV (reference sequence). The CDR3 spells CASSPSSGSMYEQFF. The CDR3 nucleotides read TGTGCCAGCAGTCCCTCCAGCGGGAGCATGTATGAGCAGTTCTTC.

The chain recombines TRBV10-3 with TRBJ1-1; D unclear. V shed 4 bases and J shed 1 base, with 7 bases lying between them. The CDR3 has 13 amino acids. Looked up from germline, CDR1 is ENHRY and CDR2 is SYGVKD. Written as DNA, the CDR3 is TGTGCCATCAGTGGTCTTGGGAACACTGAAGCTTTCTTT. As protein: CAISGLGNTEAFF.

This clone has more than one count but fewer than ten. V gene TRBV6-1 combines with J gene TRBJ2-2; D possibly corresponds to TRBD1 (5 bases). Per germline, CDR1 MNHNS and CDR2 SASEGT. The germline V and J ends were trimmed by 4 bases and 3 bases, with 12 bases remaining between them. The CDR3 runs 15 residues. CDR3: CASSVRTYYTGELFF. In DNA, the CDR3 is TGTGCCAGCAGTGTCAGGACATACTACACCGGGGAGCTGTTTTTT.

This chain uses TRBV6-5 with TRBJ1-5; 9 nucleotides match TRBD1. CDR3 length: 15 amino acids. From germline, CDR1 is MNHEY and CDR2 SVGAGI. The V segment lost 2 bases and the J segment 5 bases; nucleotides outside the gene matches: 4. The CDR3 bases are TGTGCCAGCAGTTACGGGACAGGGACGGATCAGCCCCAGCATTTT. Protein sequence: CASSYGTGTDQPQHF.

This clone has only one observation. The J gene is TRBJ1-2, the V gene TRBV6-1, with D hard to call. This CDR3 has 13 residues. From germline, CDR1 is MNHNS and CDR2 SASEGT. Trimming cost V 4 bases and J 9 bases, with 15 bases left between them. Here the CDR3 DNA reads TGTGCCAGCAGTGCCGCAGGAACAATGAGCTACACCTTC. Translating it yields CASSAAGTMSYTF.

The V call is TRBV29-1, the J call TRBJ2-7; D remains unclear. V lost 3 bases, J lost 0 bases, and 6 bases lay in between. Germline CDR1 reads SQVTM; CDR2 reads ANQGSEA. CDR3 size: 12 residues. CDR3 in DNA: TGCAGCGTTGATCCGTCCTCCTACGAGCAGTACTTC. This translates into CSVDPSSYEQYF.

The chain combines TRBV12-1 with TRBJ2-3; the table calls TRBD2, which could not be checked here. TRBV12-1 represents a pseudogene. CDR3 length: 16 amino acids. CDR3 nucleotides: TGTGCCAGCAGCTTTGAACTAGCGGGTAGCACAGATACGCAGTATTTT. Protein product: CASSFELAGSTDTQYF.

CDR3 DNA: TGTGCCAGCAGTCGGGACCGGCGGGGGACCCAGTACTTC. Encoded protein: CASSRDRRGTQYF. The V and J genes are TRBV13 and TRBJ2-5; possible D gene TRBD2, 6 bases. V was cut by 6 bases and J by 7 bases, with 15 bases left in between. There are 13 residues in the CDR3. Germline V lookup: CDR1 PRHDT, CDR2 FYEKMQ (reference sequence).

V usage is TRBV5-4 and J usage is TRBJ2-3; possible D gene TRBD2, 5 bases. The CDR3 covers 14 residues. Germline CDR1 reads SGHNT; CDR2 reads YYREEE (reference sequence). The V and J ends lost 4 bases and 2 bases respectively, with 11 bases between them. The CDR3 is CASSPDSNTDTQYF. The CDR3 DNA reads TGTGCCAGCAGCCCGGACTCTAACACAGATACGCAGTATTTT. The complete variable domain, with remaining parts taken from reference TRBV5-4 and TRBJ2-3, reads ETGVTQSPTHLIKTRGQQVTLRCSSQSGHNTVSWYQQALGQGPQFIFQYYREEENGRGNFPPRFSGLQFPNYSSELNVNALELDDSALYLCASSPDSNTDTQYFGPGTRLTVL.

This rearrangement joins TRBV29-1 to TRBJ2-7; 9 positions match TRBD1. Losses at the gene ends were 6 bases for V and 4 bases for J; bases not matched to a gene: 7. This CDR3 has 13 residues. Germline loops: CDR1 SQVTM, CDR2 ANQGSEA. The CDR3 DNA follows: TGCAGCGTACCGGGACAGGGAACTTACGAGCAGTACTTC. Amino acid sequence: CSVPGQGTYEQYF.

This clone was seen once. The rearrangement uses TRBV7-8 and TRBJ1-5; D not resolved. Trimming took off 2 bases at V and 2 bases at J, with 19 bases between the two ends. The germline V gene encodes CDR1 SGHVS and CDR2 FQNEAQ. This CDR3 is 18 amino acids long. The CDR3 sequence: CASSLRVRGVLGNQPQHF. The DNA for the CDR3 is TGTGCCAGCAGCTTAAGAGTTAGAGGCGTCCTCGGCAATCAGCCCCAGCATTTT.

The chain recombines TRBV15 with TRBJ1-5, with 7 bases aligning to TRBD1. Per germline, CDR1 LNHNV and CDR2 YYDKDF (reference sequence). CDR3 length: 16 amino acids. Germline trimming cut 1 base from V and 1 base from J; bases unmatched to any gene: 4. CDR3 amino acids: CATSRGGGESNQPQHF. In DNA, the CDR3 is TGTGCCACCAGCAGAGGAGGGGGCGAGAGCAATCAGCCCCAGCATTTT.

This rearrangement joins TRBV15 to TRBJ1-3; TRBD1 aligns across 10 bases. The CDR3 is 15 amino acids. Germline V gives CDR1 LNHNV, CDR2 YYDKDF (reference sequence). V trimming: 3 bases; J trimming: 2 bases; junction bases outside the gene matches: 1. Here the CDR3 DNA reads TGTGCCACCAGCAGCGACAGGGGGCCTGGAAACACCATATATTTT. Translating gives CATSSDRGPGNTIYF.

The V call is TRBV15, the J call TRBJ2-5; possible D gene TRBD1, 8 bases. The V and J ends lost 4 bases and 5 bases respectively, with 26 bases between them. CDR1 and CDR2 from the germline V gene are LNHNV and YYDKDF (reference sequence). The CDR3 spans 18 residues. The CDR3 reads CATSINPASTGEGETQYF. The DNA for the CDR3 is TGTGCCACCAGCATTAATCCAGCCTCGACAGGGGAGGGGGAGACCCAGTACTTC.